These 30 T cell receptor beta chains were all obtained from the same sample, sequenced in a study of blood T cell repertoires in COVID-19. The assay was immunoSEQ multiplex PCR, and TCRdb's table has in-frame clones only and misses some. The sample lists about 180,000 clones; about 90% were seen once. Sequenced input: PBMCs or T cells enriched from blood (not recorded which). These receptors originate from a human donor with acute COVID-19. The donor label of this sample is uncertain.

This CDR3 is CASSRRFSYEQYF. Here the CDR3 DNA reads TGTGCCAGCAGCCGCCGGTTCTCCTACGAGCAGTACTTC. The chain recombines TRBV11-2 with TRBJ2-7; the D is unclear. CDR3 length equals 13 residues. Per the germline V gene, CDR1 is SGHAT and CDR2 is FQNNGV. Trimming took off 5 bases at V and 0 bases at J, with 8 bases between the two ends.

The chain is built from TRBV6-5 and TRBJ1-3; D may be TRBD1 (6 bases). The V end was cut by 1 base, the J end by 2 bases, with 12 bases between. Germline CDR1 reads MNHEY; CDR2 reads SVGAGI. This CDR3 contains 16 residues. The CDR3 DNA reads TGTGCCAGCAGTTACTTTCGGGCAGGGGCTGGAAACACCATATATTTT. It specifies CASSYFRAGAGNTIYF.

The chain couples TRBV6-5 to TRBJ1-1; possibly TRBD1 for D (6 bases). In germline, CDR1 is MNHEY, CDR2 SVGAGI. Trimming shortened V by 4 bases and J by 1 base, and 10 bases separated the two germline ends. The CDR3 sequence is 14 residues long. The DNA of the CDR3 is TGTGCCAGCAGTTCGGAACAGGGGAACACTGAAGCTTTCTTT. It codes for CASSSEQGNTEAFF.

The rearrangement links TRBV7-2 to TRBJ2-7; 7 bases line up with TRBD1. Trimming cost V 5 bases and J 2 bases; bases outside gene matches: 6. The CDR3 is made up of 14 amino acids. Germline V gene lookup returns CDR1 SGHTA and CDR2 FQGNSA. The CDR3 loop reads CASSTSGGPYEQYF. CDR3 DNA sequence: TGTGCCAGCAGCACCTCAGGGGGTCCCTACGAGCAGTACTTC.

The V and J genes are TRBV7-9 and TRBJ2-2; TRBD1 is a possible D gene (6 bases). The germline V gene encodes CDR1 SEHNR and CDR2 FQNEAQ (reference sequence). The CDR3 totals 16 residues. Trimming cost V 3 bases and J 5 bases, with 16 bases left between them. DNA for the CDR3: TGTGCCAGCAGCTTTGGCCGGACAGCCTTAACCGGGGAGCTGTTTTTT. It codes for CASSFGRTALTGELFF.

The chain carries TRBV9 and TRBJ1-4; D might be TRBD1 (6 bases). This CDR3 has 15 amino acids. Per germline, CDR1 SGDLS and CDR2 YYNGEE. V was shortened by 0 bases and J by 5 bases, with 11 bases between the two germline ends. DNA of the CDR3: TGTGCCAGCAGCGTAGCGGGGGGCGGAAATGAAAAACTGTTTTTT. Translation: CASSVAGGGNEKLFF.

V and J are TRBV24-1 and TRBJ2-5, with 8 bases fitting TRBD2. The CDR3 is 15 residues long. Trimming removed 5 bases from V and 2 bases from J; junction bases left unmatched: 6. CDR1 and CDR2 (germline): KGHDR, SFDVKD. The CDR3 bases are TGTGCCACCAGTGGTGCAAGCGGGGGACAAGAGACCCAGTACTTC. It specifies CATSGASGGQETQYF.

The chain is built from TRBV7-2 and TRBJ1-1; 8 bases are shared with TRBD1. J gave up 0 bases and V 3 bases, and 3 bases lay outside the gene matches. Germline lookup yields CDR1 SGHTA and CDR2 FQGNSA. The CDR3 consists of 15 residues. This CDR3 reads CASSLGDRMNTEAFF. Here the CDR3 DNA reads TGTGCCAGCAGCTTGGGGGACAGGATGAACACTGAAGCTTTCTTT.

The CDR3, as DNA: TGTGCCAGCAGCTTTGTGCCTGCAGGTCGATACGAGCAGTACTTC. Its protein is CASSFVPAGRYEQYF. The rearrangement uses TRBV5-5 and TRBJ2-7; D call uncertain. CDR1 and CDR2 (germline): SGHKS, YYEKEE (reference sequence). Trimming shortened V by 2 bases and J by 4 bases, and 16 bases separated the two germline ends. This CDR3 comprises 15 residues.

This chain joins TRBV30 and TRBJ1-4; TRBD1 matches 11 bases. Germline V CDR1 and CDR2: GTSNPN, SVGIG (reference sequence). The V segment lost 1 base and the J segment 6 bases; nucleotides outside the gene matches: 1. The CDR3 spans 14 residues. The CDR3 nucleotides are TGTGCCTGGAGTGCGGACAGGGGGCATGAAAAACTGTTTTTT. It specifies CAWSADRGHEKLFF.

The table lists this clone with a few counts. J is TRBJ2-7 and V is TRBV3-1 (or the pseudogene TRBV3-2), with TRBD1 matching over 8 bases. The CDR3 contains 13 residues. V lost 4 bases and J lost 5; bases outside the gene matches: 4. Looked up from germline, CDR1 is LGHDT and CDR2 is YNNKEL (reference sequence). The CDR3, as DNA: TGTGCCAGCAGCCTCAGGACAGGGCACGAGCAGTACTTC. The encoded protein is CASSLRTGHEQYF.

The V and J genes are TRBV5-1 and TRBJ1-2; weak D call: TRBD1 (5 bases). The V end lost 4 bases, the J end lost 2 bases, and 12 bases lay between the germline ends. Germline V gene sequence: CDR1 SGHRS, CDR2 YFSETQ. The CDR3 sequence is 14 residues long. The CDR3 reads CASSEPTENYGYTF. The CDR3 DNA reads TGCGCCAGCAGCGAACCGACAGAGAACTATGGCTACACCTTC.

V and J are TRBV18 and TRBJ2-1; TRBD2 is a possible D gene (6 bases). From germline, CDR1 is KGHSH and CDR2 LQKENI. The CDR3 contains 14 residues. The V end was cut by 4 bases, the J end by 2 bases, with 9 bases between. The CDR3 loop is CASSQEGPYNEQFF. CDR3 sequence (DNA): TGTGCCAGCTCACAGGAGGGTCCCTACAATGAGCAGTTCTTC.

As DNA, the CDR3 is TGTGCCTGGAGTTACGGGACAGCGGAAGGCGAAAAACTGTTTTTT. Amino acid sequence: CAWSYGTAEGEKLFF. This chain connects TRBV30 to TRBJ1-4, with 7 bases that match TRBD1. Trimming cost V 2 bases and J 8 bases; bases outside gene matches: 11. Germline V gene sequence: CDR1 GTSNPN, CDR2 SVGIG (reference sequence). The CDR3 extends over 15 amino acids.

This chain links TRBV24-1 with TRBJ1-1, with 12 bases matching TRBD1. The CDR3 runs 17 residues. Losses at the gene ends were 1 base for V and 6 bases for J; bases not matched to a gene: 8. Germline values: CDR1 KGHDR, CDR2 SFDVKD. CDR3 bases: TGTGCCACCAGTGATTTCTTGGGGACAGGGGGCTCCGCTGAAGCTTTCTTT. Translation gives CATSDFLGTGGSAEAFF.

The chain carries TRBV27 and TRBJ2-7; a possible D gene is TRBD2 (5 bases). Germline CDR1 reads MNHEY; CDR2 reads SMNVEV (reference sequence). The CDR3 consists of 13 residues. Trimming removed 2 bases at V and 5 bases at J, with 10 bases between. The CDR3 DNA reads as TGTGCCAGCAGTTTACTTTCGGGGAACGAGCAGTACTTC. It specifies CASSLLSGNEQYF.

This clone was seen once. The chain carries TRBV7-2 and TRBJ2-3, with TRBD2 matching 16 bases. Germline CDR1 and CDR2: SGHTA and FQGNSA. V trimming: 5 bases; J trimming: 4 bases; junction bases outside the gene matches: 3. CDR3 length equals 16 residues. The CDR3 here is CASSVGLAGGSDTQYF. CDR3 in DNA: TGTGCCAGCAGCGTGGGACTAGCGGGGGGGTCAGATACGCAGTATTTT.

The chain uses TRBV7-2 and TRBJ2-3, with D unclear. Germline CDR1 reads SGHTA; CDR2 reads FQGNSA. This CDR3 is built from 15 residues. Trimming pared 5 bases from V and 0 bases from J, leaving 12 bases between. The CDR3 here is CASSGSLASTDTQYF. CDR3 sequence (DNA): TGTGCCAGCAGCGGTTCACTCGCTAGCACAGATACGCAGTATTTT.

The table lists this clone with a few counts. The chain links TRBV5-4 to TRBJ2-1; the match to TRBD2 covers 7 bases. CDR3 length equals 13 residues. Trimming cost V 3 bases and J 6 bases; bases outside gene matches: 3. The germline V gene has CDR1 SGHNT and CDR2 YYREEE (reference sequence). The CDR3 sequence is CASSYIAGNEQFF. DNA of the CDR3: TGTGCCAGCAGCTATATAGCGGGCAATGAGCAGTTCTTC.

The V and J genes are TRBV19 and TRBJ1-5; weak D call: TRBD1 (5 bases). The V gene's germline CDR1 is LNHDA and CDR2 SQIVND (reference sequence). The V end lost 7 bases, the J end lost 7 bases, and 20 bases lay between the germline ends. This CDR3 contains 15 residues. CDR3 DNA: TGTGCCAGTATCCCCCTGGGAGGGGCCGTACAGCCCCAGCATTTT. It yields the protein CASIPLGGAVQPQHF.

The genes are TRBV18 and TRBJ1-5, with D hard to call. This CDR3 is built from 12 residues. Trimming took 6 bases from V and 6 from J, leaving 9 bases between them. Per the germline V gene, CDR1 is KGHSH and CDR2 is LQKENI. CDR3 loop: CASSSVSQPQHF. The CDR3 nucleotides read TGTGCCAGCTCGTCGGTGAGTCAGCCCCAGCATTTT.

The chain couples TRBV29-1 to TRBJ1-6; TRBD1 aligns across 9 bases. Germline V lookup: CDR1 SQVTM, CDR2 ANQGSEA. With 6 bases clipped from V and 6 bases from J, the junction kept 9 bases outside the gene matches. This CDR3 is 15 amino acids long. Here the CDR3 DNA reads TGCAGCGTGAAACAGGGGGCTAGTGGTAATTCACCCCTCCACTTT. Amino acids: CSVKQGASGNSPLHF.

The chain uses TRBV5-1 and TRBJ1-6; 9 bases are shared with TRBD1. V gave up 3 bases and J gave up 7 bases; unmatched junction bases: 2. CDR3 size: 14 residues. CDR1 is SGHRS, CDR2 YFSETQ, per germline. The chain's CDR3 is CASSSGTGNSPLHF. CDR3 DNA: TGCGCCAGCAGCTCCGGGACAGGGAATTCACCCCTCCACTTT.

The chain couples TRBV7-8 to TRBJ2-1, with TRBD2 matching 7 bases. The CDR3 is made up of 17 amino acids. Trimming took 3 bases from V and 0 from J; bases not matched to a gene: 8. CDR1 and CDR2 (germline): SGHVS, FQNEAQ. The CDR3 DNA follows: TGTGCCAGCAGCTTGGTGACGCGGGGGAGCTCCTACAATGAGCAGTTCTTC. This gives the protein CASSLVTRGSSYNEQFF.

This CDR3 is CASQGAIGEAFF. For the CDR3, the DNA is TGTGCCTCACAGGGGGCGATTGGTGAAGCTTTCTTT. The chain carries TRBV2 and TRBJ1-1; 9 bases are a match to TRBD1. The V gene's germline CDR1 is SNHLY and CDR2 FYNNEI. This CDR3 spans 12 amino acids. V lost 11 bases and J lost 7; bases outside the gene matches: 8.

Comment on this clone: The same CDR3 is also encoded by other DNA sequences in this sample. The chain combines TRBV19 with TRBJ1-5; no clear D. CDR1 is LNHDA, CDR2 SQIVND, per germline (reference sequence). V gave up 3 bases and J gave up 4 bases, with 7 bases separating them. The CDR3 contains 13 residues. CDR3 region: CASSIGGNQPQHF. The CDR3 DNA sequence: TGTGCCAGTAGTATTGGAGGGAATCAGCCCCAGCATTTT.

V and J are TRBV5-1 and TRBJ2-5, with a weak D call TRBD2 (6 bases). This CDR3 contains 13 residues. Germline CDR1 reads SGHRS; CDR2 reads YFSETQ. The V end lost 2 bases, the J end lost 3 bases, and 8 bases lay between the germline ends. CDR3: CASSFPGEETQYF. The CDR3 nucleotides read TGCGCCAGCAGCTTTCCGGGGGAAGAGACCCAGTACTTC.

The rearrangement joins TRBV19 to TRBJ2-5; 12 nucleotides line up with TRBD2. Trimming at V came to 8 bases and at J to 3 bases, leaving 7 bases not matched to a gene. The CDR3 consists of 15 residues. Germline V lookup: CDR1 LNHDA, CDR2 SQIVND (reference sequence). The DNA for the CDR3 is TGTGCCAGTTCCCCCGGACTAGCGGGGAAAGAGACCCAGTACTTC. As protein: CASSPGLAGKETQYF.

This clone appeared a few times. In nucleotides, the CDR3 is TGTGCCAGCACCCCCAGGACTTCCTACGAGCAGTACTTC. Its translation: CASTPRTSYEQYF. The chain recombines TRBV6-2 or TRBV6-3 with TRBJ2-7, with D perhaps TRBD2 (5 bases). There are 13 residues in the CDR3. Germline V gene lookup returns CDR1 MNHEY and CDR2 SVGEGT. Trimming pared 7 bases from V and 1 base from J, leaving 11 bases between.

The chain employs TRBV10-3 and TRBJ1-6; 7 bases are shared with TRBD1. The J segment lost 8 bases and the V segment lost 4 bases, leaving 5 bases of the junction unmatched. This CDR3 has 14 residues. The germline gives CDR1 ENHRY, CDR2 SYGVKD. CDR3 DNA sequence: TGTGCCATCAGTGGACAGGGATCGGATTCACCCCTCCACTTT. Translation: CAISGQGSDSPLHF.